A selection of T cell receptor beta chains follows, all from one sample in a study of control samples from healthy donors and cancer patients. Generated by immunoSEQ multiplex PCR, the TCRdb table keeps only in-frame clones and is missing some. This table holds 100,000 to 150,000 clones, around nine tenths found once. The sample taken for sequencing was blood. The receptors here all came from a man between 45 and 60 years old in good health. The CDR3 runs from the conserved cysteine through the conserved F or W. The D gene is left open where the match is weak. The size field is filled for only some rows; it gives once, few, many or a size class.

J gene: TRBJ1-4
clone size: -
V gene: TRBV2
D gene: TRBD1
CDR3 protein: CASKRDRSNEKLFF
CDR3 DNA: TGTGCCAGCAAGAGGGACAGATCTAATGAAAAACTGTTTTTT

J gene: TRBJ1-6
clone size: -
V gene: TRBV30
D gene: TRBD1
CDR3 protein: CAWRYTGAGSPLHF
CDR3 DNA: TGTGCCTGGAGATATACAGGGGCCGGTTCACCCCTCCACTTT

J gene: TRBJ1-1
clone size: -
V gene: TRBV19
D gene: TRBD1
CDR3 protein: CASSEDRGSLAFF
CDR3 DNA: TGTGCCAGTAGTGAAGACAGGGGGTCGCTAGCTTTCTTT

J gene: TRBJ2-2
clone size: -
V gene: TRBV6-5
D gene: -
CDR3 protein: CASKSSGELFF
CDR3 DNA: TGTGCCAGCAAGAGCTCCGGGGAGCTGTTTTTT

J gene: TRBJ1-2
clone size: -
V gene: TRBV5-1
D gene: -
CDR3 protein: CASSLGRAGYTF
CDR3 DNA: TGCGCCAGCAGCTTGGGTAGGGCTGGCTACACCTTC

J gene: TRBJ1-6
clone size: -
V gene: TRBV5-1
D gene: TRBD1
CDR3 protein: CASTRGQGLSSPLHF
CDR3 DNA: TGCGCCAGCACCCGGGGACAGGGGTTAAGTTCACCCCTCCACTTT

J gene: TRBJ1-6
clone size: once
V gene: TRBV10-3
D gene: TRBD1
CDR3 protein: CAIGQGSYNSPLHF
CDR3 DNA: TGTGCCATCGGACAGGGATCTTATAATTCACCCCTCCACTTT

J gene: TRBJ2-1
clone size: once
V gene: TRBV10-2
D gene: TRBD1
CDR3 protein: CASSVNRGNEQFF
CDR3 DNA: TGCGCCAGCAGTGTGAACAGGGGAAATGAGCAGTTCTTC

J gene: TRBJ2-2
clone size: -
V gene: TRBV9
D gene: -
CDR3 protein: CASSLPGPTGELFF
CDR3 DNA: TGTGCCAGCAGCTTGCCGGGTCCCACCGGGGAGCTGTTTTTT

J gene: TRBJ2-1
clone size: -
V gene: TRBV11-2
D gene: -
CDR3 protein: CASSPGDQGSSYNEQFF
CDR3 DNA: TGTGCCAGCAGCCCCGGGGATCAGGGGAGCTCCTACAATGAGCAGTTCTTC

J gene: TRBJ1-3
clone size: -
V gene: TRBV9
D gene: -
CDR3 protein: CASSVVESGNTIYF
CDR3 DNA: TGTGCCAGCAGCGTAGTGGAATCTGGAAACACCATATATTTT

J gene: TRBJ1-1
clone size: -
V gene: TRBV6-5
D gene: -
CDR3 protein: CASARGLGNTEAFF
CDR3 DNA: TGTGCCAGCGCGAGGGGTTTGGGGAACACTGAAGCTTTCTTT

J gene: TRBJ1-1
clone size: -
V gene: TRBV6-5
D gene: -
CDR3 protein: CASSSQDTEAFF
CDR3 DNA: TGTGCCAGCAGTTCGCAAGACACTGAAGCTTTCTTT

J gene: TRBJ2-1
clone size: -
V gene: TRBV19
D gene: -
CDR3 protein: CASSPRGGEQFF
CDR3 DNA: TGTGCCAGTAGTCCTCGCGGAGGAGAGCAGTTCTTC

J gene: TRBJ2-1
clone size: -
V gene: TRBV5-1
D gene: TRBD2
CDR3 protein: CASSSLGLAGSNEQFF
CDR3 DNA: TGCGCCAGCAGCTCCTTAGGACTAGCGGGTTCCAATGAGCAGTTCTTC

J gene: TRBJ1-4
clone size: -
V gene: TRBV28
D gene: TRBD1
CDR3 protein: CASNSQGAVGEKLFF
CDR3 DNA: TGTGCCAGCAACTCACAGGGGGCGGTCGGAGAAAAACTGTTTTTT

J gene: TRBJ2-5
clone size: -
V gene: TRBV27
D gene: -
CDR3 protein: CASSLIGGQETQYF
CDR3 DNA: TGTGCCAGCAGTTTAATCGGGGGGCAGGAGACCCAGTACTTC

J gene: TRBJ1-2
clone size: -
V gene: TRBV28
D gene: -
CDR3 protein: CASSLSPLRPGGYTF
CDR3 DNA: TGTGCCAGCAGTTTATCCCCTCTTCGCCCGGGGGGCTACACCTTC

J gene: TRBJ2-5
clone size: once
V gene: TRBV15
D gene: -
CDR3 protein: CATSTPWDPQETQYF
CDR3 DNA: TGTGCCACCAGCACTCCCTGGGATCCCCAAGAGACCCAGTACTTC

J gene: TRBJ2-3
clone size: -
V gene: TRBV4-1
D gene: TRBD2
CDR3 protein: CASSQRNTGTRDTDTQYF
CDR3 DNA: TGCGCCAGCAGCCAACGTAATACCGGGACTAGAGACACAGATACGCAGTATTTT

J gene: TRBJ2-7
clone size: -
V gene: TRBV4-1
D gene: -
CDR3 protein: CASSRGLSRELEQYF
CDR3 DNA: TGCGCCAGCAGCCGGGGCCTCTCAAGGGAGCTGGAGCAGTACTTC

J gene: TRBJ1-1
clone size: -
V gene: TRBV6-5
D gene: -
CDR3 protein: CASSYAGVDTEAFF
CDR3 DNA: TGTGCCAGCAGTTACGCCGGGGTTGACACTGAAGCTTTCTTT

J gene: TRBJ2-3
clone size: -
V gene: TRBV30
D gene: TRBD2
CDR3 protein: CAWKIGLAGKQDTQYF
CDR3 DNA: TGTGCCTGGAAAATCGGACTAGCGGGGAAACAAGATACGCAGTATTTT

J gene: TRBJ1-1
clone size: -
V gene: TRBV6-1
D gene: -
CDR3 protein: CASSDHLNTEAFF
CDR3 DNA: TGTGCCAGCAGTGACCACTTGAACACTGAAGCTTTCTTT

J gene: TRBJ2-3
clone size: -
V gene: TRBV5-1
D gene: TRBD2
CDR3 protein: CASSSETSGEGDTQYF
CDR3 DNA: TGCGCCAGCAGCTCCGAAACTAGCGGGGAAGGTGATACGCAGTATTTT

J gene: TRBJ1-2
clone size: once
V gene: TRBV19
D gene: -
CDR3 protein: CASSIDYANYGYTF
CDR3 DNA: TGTGCCAGTAGTATTGACTACGCTAACTATGGCTACACCTTC

J gene: TRBJ1-2
clone size: -
V gene: TRBV7-2
D gene: TRBD1
CDR3 protein: CASSLGTADGYTF
CDR3 DNA: TGTGCCAGCAGCTTGGGGACAGCGGATGGCTACACCTTC

J gene: TRBJ2-7
clone size: -
V gene: TRBV13
D gene: -
CDR3 protein: CASSLDGTGSYEQYF
CDR3 DNA: TGTGCCAGCAGCTTAGACGGGACGGGCTCCTACGAGCAGTACTTC

J gene: TRBJ2-3
clone size: -
V gene: TRBV7-2
D gene: -
CDR3 protein: CASSLVASGELNTQYF
CDR3 DNA: TGTGCCAGCAGCTTAGTAGCCAGTGGGGAGCTGAATACGCAGTATTTT

J gene: TRBJ2-7
clone size: -
V gene: TRBV9
D gene: TRBD1
CDR3 protein: CASSVEGDSSYEQYF
CDR3 DNA: TGTGCCAGCAGCGTAGAGGGGGACAGTTCCTACGAGCAGTACTTC

J gene: TRBJ1-6
clone size: once
V gene: TRBV10-3
D gene: -
CDR3 protein: CAISVLGNDSPLHF
CDR3 DNA: TGTGCCATCAGTGTTTTGGGTAACGATTCACCCCTCCACTTT

J gene: TRBJ2-7
clone size: -
V gene: TRBV6-6
D gene: TRBD2
CDR3 protein: CASSGSASGEYEQYF
CDR3 DNA: TGTGCCAGCAGCGGAAGTGCTAGCGGGGAGTACGAGCAGTACTTC

J gene: TRBJ2-7
clone size: -
V gene: TRBV7-9
D gene: -
CDR3 protein: CASSLIRVNEQYF
CDR3 DNA: TGTGCCAGTAGCTTAATACGGGTAAACGAGCAGTACTTC

J gene: TRBJ1-2
clone size: -
V gene: TRBV2
D gene: -
CDR3 protein: CASPSKQLANYGYTF
CDR3 DNA: TGTGCCAGCCCCAGTAAACAGTTGGCTAACTATGGCTACACCTTC

J gene: TRBJ1-5
clone size: -
V gene: TRBV28
D gene: -
CDR3 protein: CASSLLLDQPQHF
CDR3 DNA: TGTGCCAGCAGTTTACTCCTTGATCAGCCCCAGCATTTT

J gene: TRBJ2-3
clone size: -
V gene: TRBV30
D gene: TRBD2
CDR3 protein: CAWGGGTSTDTQYF
CDR3 DNA: TGTGCCTGGGGCGGGGGGACGAGCACAGATACGCAGTATTTT

J gene: TRBJ2-2
clone size: -
V gene: TRBV2
D gene: TRBD1
CDR3 protein: CASSGDRGSGELFF
CDR3 DNA: TGTGCCAGCAGTGGGGACAGAGGTTCCGGGGAGCTGTTTTTT

J gene: TRBJ2-3
clone size: -
V gene: TRBV5-6
D gene: TRBD2
CDR3 protein: CASSSLYAGGPADTQYF
CDR3 DNA: TGTGCCAGCAGCTCCCTTTATGCGGGGGGGCCGGCAGATACGCAGTATTTT

J gene: TRBJ2-7
clone size: -
V gene: TRBV28
D gene: -
CDR3 protein: CASSLQEDEQYF
CDR3 DNA: TGTGCCAGCAGTTTACAGGAGGACGAGCAGTACTTC

J gene: TRBJ2-7
clone size: -
V gene: TRBV6-5
D gene: TRBD1
CDR3 protein: CASSVGQGGFKQYF
CDR3 DNA: TGTGCCAGCAGCGTCGGACAGGGTGGGTTCAAGCAGTACTTC

J gene: TRBJ1-1
clone size: -
V gene: TRBV19
D gene: TRBD1
CDR3 protein: CASSTRRQGVGPEAFF
CDR3 DNA: TGTGCCAGTAGTACAAGGCGACAGGGTGTGGGTCCTGAAGCTTTCTTT

J gene: TRBJ1-1
clone size: once
V gene: TRBV5-4
D gene: -
CDR3 protein: CASSLGRRNTEAFF
CDR3 DNA: TGTGCCAGCAGCTTGGGACGGAGAAACACTGAAGCTTTCTTT

J gene: TRBJ2-7
clone size: -
V gene: TRBV9
D gene: TRBD1
CDR3 protein: CASSVGLGQGAYEQYF
CDR3 DNA: TGTGCCAGCAGCGTAGGTCTGGGACAGGGGGCCTACGAGCAGTACTTC

J gene: TRBJ1-1
clone size: -
V gene: TRBV9
D gene: TRBD1
CDR3 protein: CASSVGWTGGTEAFF
CDR3 DNA: TGTGCCAGCAGCGTAGGATGGACAGGGGGCACTGAAGCTTTCTTT

J gene: TRBJ2-5
clone size: once
V gene: TRBV20-1
D gene: TRBD2
CDR3 protein: CSASGMVAGGPETQYF
CDR3 DNA: TGCAGTGCTAGTGGGATGGTAGCGGGGGGGCCGGAGACCCAGTACTTC

J gene: TRBJ2-5
clone size: -
V gene: TRBV5-4
D gene: -
CDR3 protein: CASSLYRDQETQYF
CDR3 DNA: TGTGCCAGCAGCTTGTACAGGGACCAAGAGACCCAGTACTTC